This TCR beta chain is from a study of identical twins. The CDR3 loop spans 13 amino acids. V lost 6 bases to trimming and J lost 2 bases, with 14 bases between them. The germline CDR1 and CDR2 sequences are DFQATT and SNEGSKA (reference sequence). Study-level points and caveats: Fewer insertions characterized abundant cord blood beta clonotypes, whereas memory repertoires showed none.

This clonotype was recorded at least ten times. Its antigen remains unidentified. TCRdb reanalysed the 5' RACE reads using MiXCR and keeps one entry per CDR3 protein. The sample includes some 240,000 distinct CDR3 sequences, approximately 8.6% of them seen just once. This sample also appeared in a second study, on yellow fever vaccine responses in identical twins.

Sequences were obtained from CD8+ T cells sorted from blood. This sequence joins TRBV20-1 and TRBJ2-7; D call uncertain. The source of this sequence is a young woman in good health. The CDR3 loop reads CSATSTIPYEQYF. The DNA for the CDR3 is TGCAGTGCAACCAGTACAATCCCCTACGAGCAGTACTTC.